This record concerns one T cell receptor beta chain sequence. This record belongs to a study of blood T cell repertoires in COVID-19. About the research overall: In each case, the material was cDNA or gDNA derived from T cells, B-cell-depleted T cells, or PBMCs.

Sequenced by immunoSEQ multiplex PCR; TCRdb stores in-frame clones only, minus some. This sample yields 130,000 to 150,000 clones, of which around four fifths are seen a single time; about 3.2% belongs to the top ten. The sequenced sample consisted of peripheral blood. This TCR came from a woman in her forties with active or convalescent COVID-19.

This chain's CDR3 is CASSRTYRGNTEAFF. The CDR3 DNA reads as TGCGCCAGCAGCCGAACATACAGGGGAAACACTGAAGCTTTCTTT. The V gene is TRBV4-3, the J gene TRBJ1-1, with 7 positions matching TRBD1. The germline CDR1 and CDR2 sequences are LGHNA and YSLEER. The CDR3 extends over 15 amino acids. V gave up 4 bases and J gave up 2 bases; unmatched junction bases: 7.